This TCR beta chain was identified during a study of CD8 T cells in Susac syndrome (dated by TCRdb to between 2018 and 2021). Regarding the research as a whole: The study used repertoire sequencing to test whether antigen drove CD8+ T cell activation and differentiation in Susac syndrome. What the research found in general, with its limitations: The study acknowledged that relatively few individuals were included in the TCR sequencing and HLA analysis.

RNA was extracted using the RNeasy kit, and about 0.45 to 1 microgram was reverse transcribed with random hexamers. The immunoSEQ multiplex PCR assay, which covers 54 Vbeta and 13 Jbeta segments, was used to amplify TCR beta CDR3 regions. PCR amplification bias was corrected using a synthetic template baseline for primer optimization and computational correction. In the paper's pipeline: Reads were annotated to V, D and J genes according to IMGT and were analyzed with immunoSEQ Analyzer, with only productive sequences retained. Clonality was calculated as one minus the Shannon entropy normalized by log2 of the number of productive unique sequences. For each patient and control, public and private clones were evaluated among the 100 most prevalent clones. Susac-specific clones were defined as absent from healthy and MS cohorts, over a thousand published viral clones and other ImmuneACCESS disease sequences. The raw public reads went through TCRdb reprocessing: fastp at Q25, MiXCR clone calling, in-frame beta chains kept. Identical CDR3 proteins give one entry, which carries the most common genes and DNA. TCRdb, not the authors, supplied the V and J calls. Here the sample has approximately 200,000 distinct CDR3 sequences; roughly 94% occur a single time. The biggest ten clones account for 0.07% to 0.095% of the sample.

Peripheral blood CD8+ and CD4+ T cells from healthy donors, Susac syndrome patients and multiple sclerosis patients were profiled using high-throughput TCR beta sequencing. The multiple sclerosis controls were treatment-naive patients who had stable or active relapsing-remitting disease and met the revised McDonald criteria. CD8+ TEMRA cells were enriched by FACS, while bulk CD8+ and CD4+ T cells were purified by magnetic negative isolation. Blood was drawn into EDTA tubes, processed within 24 hours, and PBMCs were isolated by density gradient centrifugation. PBMCs intended for TCR sequencing were cryopreserved in liquid nitrogen and were subsequently thawed in a 37 degrees C water bath. A purity of at least 90% was achieved for sorted or isolated CD4+, CD8+ and CD8+ TEMRA cells. Turning to this clonotype: Its antigen has not been determined. No base-level quality is on record; no much larger clone is a single base apart.

Input material: CD4+ T cells from PBMCs. The receptor comes from a human donor with multiple sclerosis.

The CDR3 reads as follows: CSARHSGDGYTF. The base sequence is TGCAGTGCTCGTCACTCAGGAGATGGCTACACCTTC. The sequence joins TRBV20-1 to TRBJ1-2; the D gene cannot be named for sure. V loses 5 bases, J loses 6 bases, and the germline ends lie 13 bases apart. The CDR3 sequence holds 12 residues, the cysteine and phenylalanine included. Only the CDR3 DNA is retained, 36 bases long and in frame from the first base. CDR1 is given as DFQATT and CDR2 as SNEGSKA, both from the germline V gene (reference sequence).